This T cell receptor (beta chain) was recorded in a study of CD4 T cells in relation to SARS-CoV-2 and coronaviruses. Study background: TCR beta CDR3s were sequenced after approximately ten-day antigen culture of PBMCs.

Points from the study as a whole: No donor gave both pre-pandemic and post-infection samples.

Sequencing used immunoSEQ multiplex PCR; TCRdb keeps in-frame clones, though not all of them. The sample carries 20,000 to 25,000 clones, 60% to 80% recorded once. To note about this clone: Antigen: not known.

Before the COVID-19 pandemic, during about 2011-2019, CD4+ T cells were taken from unexposed donors. The cells were cultured for around ten days before CD4+ T cells were isolated. Unexposed-donor CD4+ T cells were probed with SARS-CoV-2 S/N and four cold-coronavirus spikes, cells permitting. PBMCs were plated at 1.5 million to 2 million per well in IL-2-containing medium. Sequenced: CD4+ T cells from PBMCs, cultured in vitro. This TCR was recovered from a human donor in good health.

In DNA, the CDR3 is TGTGCCAGCAGCCAAGCACTAGCGAGGGGAAGGAATGAGCAGTTCTTC. This sequence encodes CASSQALARGRNEQFF. This rearrangement joins TRBV3-1 (or the pseudogene TRBV3-2) to TRBJ2-1; 7 positions match TRBD2. Losses at the gene ends were 1 base for V and 7 bases for J; bases not matched to a gene: 10. The germline V gene has CDR1 LGHDT and CDR2 YNNKEL (reference sequence). The CDR3 consists of 16 residues.